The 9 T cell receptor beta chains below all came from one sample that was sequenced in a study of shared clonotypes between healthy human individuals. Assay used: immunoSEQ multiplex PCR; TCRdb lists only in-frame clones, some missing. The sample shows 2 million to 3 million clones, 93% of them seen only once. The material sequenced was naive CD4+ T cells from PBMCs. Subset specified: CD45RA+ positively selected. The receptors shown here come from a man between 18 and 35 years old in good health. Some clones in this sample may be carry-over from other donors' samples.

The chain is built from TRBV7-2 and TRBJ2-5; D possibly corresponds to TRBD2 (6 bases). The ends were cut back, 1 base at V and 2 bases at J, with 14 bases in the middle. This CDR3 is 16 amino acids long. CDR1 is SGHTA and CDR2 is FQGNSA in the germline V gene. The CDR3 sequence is CASSLVTGGVQETQYF. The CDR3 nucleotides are TGTGCCAGCAGCTTAGTAACAGGAGGGGTACAAGAGACCCAGTACTTC.

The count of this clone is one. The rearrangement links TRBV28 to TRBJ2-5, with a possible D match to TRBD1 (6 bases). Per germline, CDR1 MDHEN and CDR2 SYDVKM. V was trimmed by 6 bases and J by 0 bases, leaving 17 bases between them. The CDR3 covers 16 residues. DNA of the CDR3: TGTGCCAGCAGCATACTCCGGGACACCTACCAAGAGACCCAGTACTTC. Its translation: CASSILRDTYQETQYF.

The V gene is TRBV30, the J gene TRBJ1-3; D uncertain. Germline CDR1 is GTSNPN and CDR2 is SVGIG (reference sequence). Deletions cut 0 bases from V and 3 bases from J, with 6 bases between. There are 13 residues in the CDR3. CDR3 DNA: TGTGCCTGGAGTGTTCAGGTTGGAAACACCATATATTTT. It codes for CAWSVQVGNTIYF.

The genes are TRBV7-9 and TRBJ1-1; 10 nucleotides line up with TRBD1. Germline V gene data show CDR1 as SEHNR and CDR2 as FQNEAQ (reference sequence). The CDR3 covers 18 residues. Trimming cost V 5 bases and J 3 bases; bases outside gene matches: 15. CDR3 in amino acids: CASSPRGVDRGFYTEAFF. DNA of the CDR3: TGTGCCAGCAGCCCTAGGGGGGTGGACAGGGGGTTCTACACTGAAGCTTTCTTT.

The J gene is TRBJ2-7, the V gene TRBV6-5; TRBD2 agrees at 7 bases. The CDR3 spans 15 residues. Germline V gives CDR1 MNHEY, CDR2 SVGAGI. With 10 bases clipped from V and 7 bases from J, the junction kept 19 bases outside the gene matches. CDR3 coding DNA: TGTGCCACCTCAACCCCCGGGACTACTCGAGGGGAGCAGTACTTC. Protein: CATSTPGTTRGEQYF.

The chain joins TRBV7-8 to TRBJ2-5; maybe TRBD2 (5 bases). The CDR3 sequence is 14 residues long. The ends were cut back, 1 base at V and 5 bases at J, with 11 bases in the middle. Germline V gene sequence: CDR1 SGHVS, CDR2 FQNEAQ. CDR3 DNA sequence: TGTGCCAGCAGCTTAGTCGCGGGCCCTGAGACCCAGTACTTC. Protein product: CASSLVAGPETQYF. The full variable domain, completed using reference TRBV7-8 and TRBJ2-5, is GAGVSQSPRYKVAKRGQDVALRCDPISGHVSLFWYQQALGQGPEFLTYFQNEAQLDKSGLPSDRFFAERPEGSVSTLKIQRTQQEDSAVYLCASSLVAGPETQYFGPGTRLLVL.

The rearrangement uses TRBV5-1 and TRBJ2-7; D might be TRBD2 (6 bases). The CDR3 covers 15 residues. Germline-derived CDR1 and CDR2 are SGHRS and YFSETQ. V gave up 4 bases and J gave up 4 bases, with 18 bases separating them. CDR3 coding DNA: TGCGCCAGCAGCCGTGGTGAGGGACTTACATACGAGCAGTACTTC. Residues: CASSRGEGLTYEQYF.

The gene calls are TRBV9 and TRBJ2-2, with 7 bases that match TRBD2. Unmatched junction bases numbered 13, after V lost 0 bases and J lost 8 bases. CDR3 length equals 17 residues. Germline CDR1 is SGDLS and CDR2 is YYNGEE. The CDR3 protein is CASSVGSASGGVGELFF. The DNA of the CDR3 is TGTGCCAGCAGCGTAGGATCAGCTAGCGGCGGGGTGGGGGAGCTGTTTTTT.

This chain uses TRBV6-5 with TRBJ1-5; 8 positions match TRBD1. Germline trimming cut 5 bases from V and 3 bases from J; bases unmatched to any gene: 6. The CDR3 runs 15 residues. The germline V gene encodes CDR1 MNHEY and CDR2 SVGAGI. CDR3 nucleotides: TGTGCCAGCAGTCGCGGGACAGGCGTCAATCAGCCCCAGCATTTT. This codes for CASSRGTGVNQPQHF.